This T cell receptor (beta chain) was found in a study of early stage breast cancer tumors. Study-level background: About 80% of the 16 invasive tumors were ER+, PR+ and HER2-. The study's findings and limits: Unsorted bulk genomic DNA sequencing lacked pairing and functional marker data.

This CDR3 is built from 11 residues. V dropped 4 bases and J dropped 12 bases, with 12 bases sitting between them. The germline CDR1 and CDR2 sequences are MDHEN and SYDVKM. About this clone: What it binds is unknown.

Each sample had two DNA replicates, about 0.52 ug blood or around 1.5 ug tissue. Measured with immunoSEQ multiplex PCR; TCRdb has only the in-frame clones, and not every one. The data show about 72,000 clones, with approximately 79% seen just once and 3.5% held by the top ten. This sequence joins TRBV28 and TRBJ1-1; D is undetermined. Sequenced sample: blood. This sequence was found in a person in their 60s with breast cancer. Written as DNA, the CDR3 is TGTGCCAGCAGTTCGACCGAGCCCTCTTTCTTT. Translation gives CASSSTEPSFF.